This T cell receptor (beta chain) was captured by sequencing in a study of blood T cell repertoires in COVID-19. Germline V lookup: CDR1 MDHEN, CDR2 SYDVKM. This CDR3 comprises 17 residues. V was trimmed by 7 bases and J by 0 bases, leaving 16 bases between them. This table comes from immunoSEQ multiplex PCR, and its TCRdb copy is limited to in-frame clones, with some not included. The repertoire consists of 200,000 to 300,000 clones, with less than 90% occurring once and the leading ten covering more than 1.5%. The receptor's source is a middle-aged woman who had recovered from COVID-19. V gene TRBV28 combines with J gene TRBJ2-6, with D maybe TRBD2 (7 bases). The sequenced sample was peripheral blood. The CDR3 DNA reads TGTGCCAGCAAAAGAGGGGGGGATCTCTCTGGGGCCAACGTCCTGACTTTC. Its protein product is CASKRGGDLSGANVLTF.